This TCR beta chain was obtained from a study of T cells after somatic rescue of genetic block. The protocol was immunoSEQ multiplex PCR, while the TCRdb copy is restricted to in-frame clones and leaves out a portion. The sample records roughly 67,000 clones, around 90% being singletons. CDR1 is LNHDA, CDR2 SQIVND, per germline (reference sequence). The CDR3 extends over 16 amino acids. With 3 bases removed from V and 4 bases from J, the gap between germline ends came to 16 bases. This sequence joins TRBV19 and TRBJ1-3; D gene uncertain. This sequence originates from a middle-aged man. Sequenced material: peripheral blood mononuclear cells (PBMCs). CDR3 bases: TGTGCCAGTAGTATGTTGGGCGCGGGGATCGGAAACACCATATATTTT. Encoded protein: CASSMLGAGIGNTIYF.